This T cell receptor (beta chain) was captured in a study of CD8+ T cells in alopecia areata. As to treatment: oral pan-JAK inhibitor, 5-10 mg twice daily. The CDR3 is 14 residues long. Germline loops: CDR1 SQVTM, CDR2 ANQGSEA. Germline trimming cut 7 bases from V and 0 bases from J; bases unmatched to any gene: 7. RNA extraction was followed by reverse transcription into cDNA, which acted as the sequencing template. Repertoires were generated with immunoSEQ multiplex PCR, while TCRdb's copy carries only in-frame clones and drops some. The table shows about 270,000 clones, with 60% occurring only once.

This sample comprised CD4+ T cells sorted from blood, obtained around week 54, from a patient treated with tofacitinib. The V call is TRBV29-1, the J call TRBJ1-2, with TRBD1 matching 8 bases. The sequence was obtained from a human donor with alopecia areata. The CDR3 region is CSAGQGAPNYGYTF. CDR3 bases: TGCAGCGCAGGGCAGGGGGCGCCTAACTATGGCTACACCTTC.